The 16 T cell receptor beta chains below were found in one sample sequenced in a study of blood T cell repertoires in COVID-19. The method was immunoSEQ multiplex PCR; TCRdb's version includes in-frame clones alone and lacks a portion of them. The table lists 130,000 to 150,000 clones, more than 75% of them singletons. What was sequenced was peripheral blood. These receptors all come from a man aged 55 to 70 with active or convalescent COVID-19.

The J gene is TRBJ2-1, the V gene TRBV2; a weak D match, TRBD2 (7 bases). Trimming cost V 11 bases and J 0 bases, with 26 bases left between them. Germline V gene data show CDR1 as SNHLY and CDR2 as FYNNEI. This CDR3 has 18 amino acids. CDR3: CAGRVAGVSRSSYNEQFF. The CDR3 bases are TGTGCCGGGAGGGTGGCAGGGGTTTCTAGGTCCTCCTACAATGAGCAGTTCTTC.

Notes on this clone: Within the sample, other DNA sequences also encode this same CDR3. The chain joins TRBV10-3 to TRBJ2-3, with D hard to call. V was trimmed by 6 bases and J by 1 base, leaving 2 bases between them. This CDR3 spans 11 amino acids. Germline CDR1 reads ENHRY; CDR2 reads SYGVKD. CDR3 region: CAISGTDTQYF. CDR3 nucleotide sequence: TGTGCCATCAGCGGCACAGATACGCAGTATTTT.

This rearrangement joins TRBV18 to TRBJ2-1; TRBD2 aligns across 11 bases. The CDR3 sequence is 15 residues long. Per the germline V gene, CDR1 is KGHSH and CDR2 is LQKENI. The J segment lost 5 bases and the V segment lost 3 bases, leaving 3 bases of the junction unmatched. This CDR3 is CASSPLAGGHNEQFF. The CDR3 region has the DNA TGTGCCAGCTCACCCCTAGCGGGAGGCCACAATGAGCAGTTCTTC.

V and J are TRBV7-2 and TRBJ1-1, with 7 bases aligning to TRBD1. This CDR3 spans 15 amino acids. The trim removed 8 bases at V and 4 bases at J, leaving 13 bases unmatched. Germline-derived CDR1 and CDR2 are SGHTA and FQGNSA. Here the CDR3 DNA reads TGTGCCAGCGGCCTCAGGGGGATTGGTAGCACTGAAGCTTTCTTT. This codes for CASGLRGIGSTEAFF.

This clone was observed at least ten times. This chain joins TRBV18 and TRBJ2-7, with 7 bases fitting TRBD1. V was pared by 2 bases and J by 12 bases, with 7 bases of the junction left unmatched. Germline V CDR1 and CDR2: KGHSH, LQKENI. The CDR3 runs to 12 residues. The DNA for the CDR3 is TGTGCCAGCTCACCAGAGGGGGCCATGCTGTACTTC. Its protein product is CASSPEGAMLYF.

The chain employs TRBV30 and TRBJ1-1; D may be TRBD1 (5 bases). This CDR3 is 13 amino acids long. V lost 0 bases to trimming and J lost 8 bases, with 13 bases between them. Per germline, CDR1 GTSNPN and CDR2 SVGIG (reference sequence). CDR3 sequence reads: CAWSVRGDGEAFF. The DNA of the CDR3 is TGTGCCTGGAGTGTACGGGGGGATGGGGAAGCTTTCTTT.

The chain carries TRBV28 and TRBJ2-1; perhaps TRBD2 as D (6 bases). CDR3 size: 14 residues. The V gene's germline CDR1 is MDHEN and CDR2 SYDVKM. V was cut by 6 bases and J by 4 bases, with 13 bases left in between. The CDR3 coding sequence is TGTGCCAGCAGGACCGGGAGCCCTTACAATGAGCAGTTCTTC. It yields the protein CASRTGSPYNEQFF.

The V gene is TRBV15, the J gene TRBJ2-7, with D maybe TRBD1 (6 bases). The CDR3 runs 16 residues. Germline V gene lookup returns CDR1 LNHNV and CDR2 YYDKDF (reference sequence). V was cut by 0 bases and J by 0 bases, with 12 bases left in between. The CDR3 is CATSRDIGQFSYEQYF. CDR3 nucleotide sequence: TGTGCCACCAGCAGAGATATAGGACAGTTCTCCTACGAGCAGTACTTC.

The chain links TRBV27 to TRBJ2-7; tentatively, D is TRBD1 (7 bases). Germline V lookup: CDR1 MNHEY, CDR2 SMNVEV (reference sequence). The CDR3 extends over 14 amino acids. V was clipped by 3 bases and J by 5 bases, with 14 bases between them. Written as DNA, the CDR3 is TGTGCCAGCAGTTTTTTCCAGGGGGAGGACGAGCAGTACTTC. Its translation: CASSFFQGEDEQYF.

This clone was observed a few times. The chain recombines TRBV5-5 with TRBJ1-1; TRBD1 matches at 10 bases. V was pared by 4 bases and J by 5 bases, with 5 bases of the junction left unmatched. Per the germline V gene, CDR1 is SGHKS and CDR2 is YYEKEE (reference sequence). The length of the CDR3 is 14 residues. The chain's CDR3 is CASSRDRGVTEAFF. For the CDR3, the DNA is TGTGCCAGCAGCCGGGACAGGGGTGTTACTGAAGCTTTCTTT. The variable domain in full, with the rest retrieved from reference TRBV5-5 and TRBJ1-1, is DAGVTQSPTHLIKTRGQQVTLRCSPISGHKSVSWYQQVLGQGPQFIFQYYEKEERGRGNFPDRFSARQFPNYSSELNVNALLLGDSALYLCASSRDRGVTEAFFGQGTRLTVV.

The chain uses TRBV6-2 or TRBV6-3 and TRBJ2-7, with 7 bases fitting TRBD2. V lost 2 bases, J lost 0 bases, and 7 bases stayed unmatched. Germline values: CDR1 MNHEY, CDR2 SVGEGT. The CDR3 contains 16 residues. CDR3 DNA sequence: TGTGCCAGCAGTTACCCCCTAGCGGAAAGCTCCTACGAGCAGTACTTC. Its translation: CASSYPLAESSYEQYF.

The genes are TRBV2 and TRBJ2-7; D gene unclear. This CDR3 contains 17 residues. Germline-derived CDR1 and CDR2 are SNHLY and FYNNEI. Trimming cost V 10 bases and J 0 bases, with 25 bases left between them. The CDR3 is CATHPAALWPDSYEQYF. The DNA for the CDR3 is TGTGCCACCCATCCTGCGGCACTTTGGCCCGACTCCTACGAGCAGTACTTC.

This chain joins TRBV4-2 and TRBJ2-5; a possible D gene is TRBD2 (5 bases). In germline, CDR1 is LGHNA, CDR2 YNFKEQ. The length of the CDR3 is 15 residues. V was clipped by 1 base and J by 3 bases, with 12 bases between them. The CDR3 DNA sequence: TGTGCCAGCAGCCAAGGGGCGGGCCGGGAAGAGACCCAGTACTTC. This encodes CASSQGAGREETQYF.

The rearrangement uses TRBV11-3 and TRBJ1-1, with TRBD1 as a possible D gene (6 bases). Germline V gene data show CDR1 as SGHNT and CDR2 as YENEEA. This CDR3 region has 15 residues. V was shortened by 1 base and J by 3 bases, with 12 bases between the two germline ends. CDR3 DNA sequence: TGTGCCAGCAGCTTAGGAGGGGGTTCCGACACTGAAGCTTTCTTT. It specifies CASSLGGGSDTEAFF.

This rearrangement joins TRBV24-1 to TRBJ1-5; 11 bases match TRBD1. CDR1 is KGHDR, CDR2 SFDVKD, per germline. The V gene end was trimmed by 2 bases and the J gene end by 7 bases; junction bases not matched to a gene: 6. The CDR3 consists of 16 residues. This chain's CDR3 is CATSDSGTGGRQPQHF. In nucleotides, the CDR3 is TGTGCCACCAGTGATTCCGGGACAGGGGGTAGGCAGCCCCAGCATTTT.

The CDR3 protein is CSDLRGNEQFF. The CDR3, as DNA: TGCAGCGACCTTAGGGGCAATGAGCAGTTCTTC. The V and J genes are TRBV29-1 and TRBJ2-1; D may be TRBD1 (5 bases). V was shortened by 7 bases and J by 6 bases, with 10 bases between the two germline ends. This CDR3 region has 11 residues. CDR1 and CDR2 (germline): SQVTM, ANQGSEA.